Listed here are 9 T cell receptor beta chains from one sample, sequenced in a study of blood T cell dynamics during melanoma immunotherapy. The sample's time point: week 3, after first cycle of checkpoint inhibitor. Sequencing used immunoSEQ multiplex PCR; TCRdb keeps in-frame clones, though not all of them. The sample includes over 15,000 clones, about 85% of them seen just once. This sample comprised blood, obtained from a patient treated with checkpoint blockade. Every receptor here comes from a human donor with melanoma.

This clone was seen just once. This chain connects TRBV9 to TRBJ2-5, with unresolved D. CDR3 size: 17 residues. Trimming removed 0 bases from V and 1 base from J, with 16 bases in between. Germline CDR1 SGDLS, CDR2 YYNGEE. The CDR3 DNA reads TGTGCCAGCAGCGTAGGTGTACTCCCTTCCCCCCAAGAGACCCAGTACTTC. Its protein product is CASSVGVLPSPQETQYF.

The chain recombines TRBV7-2 with TRBJ2-5; 10 bases are shared with TRBD2. V lost 5 bases to trimming and J lost 1 base; unmatched junction nucleotides: 4. The CDR3 has 15 amino acids. The germline V gene encodes CDR1 SGHTA and CDR2 FQGNSA. The CDR3 DNA reads as TGTGCCAGCAGCACTAGCGGGGCCATCCAAGAGACCCAGTACTTC. This codes for CASSTSGAIQETQYF.

V gene TRBV6-1 combines with J gene TRBJ2-3, with D maybe TRBD1 (5 bases). The CDR3 covers 15 residues. Germline V gives CDR1 MNHNS, CDR2 SASEGT. V was cut by 4 bases and J by 0 bases, with 11 bases left in between. In DNA form, the CDR3 reads TGTGCCAGCAGTGGCCGGACAAAGAGCACAGATACGCAGTATTTT. It encodes CASSGRTKSTDTQYF.

V gene TRBV5-1 combines with J gene TRBJ2-7; 7 bases align to TRBD1. The CDR3 runs to 14 residues. Germline loops: CDR1 SGHRS, CDR2 YFSETQ. The junction had 4 bases not matched to a gene; V was cut back by 0 bases and J by 4 bases. CDR3 amino acids: CASSLVQGQYEQYF. The CDR3, as DNA: TGCGCCAGCAGCTTGGTACAGGGACAGTACGAGCAGTACTTC.

This chain links TRBV4-1 with TRBJ2-7; D unclear. The germline V gene encodes CDR1 MGHRA and CDR2 YSYEKL. The CDR3 has 15 amino acids. V lost 0 bases and J lost 7, with 16 bases in between. CDR3 loop: CASSQEGLRSKEQYF. CDR3 nucleotides: TGCGCCAGCAGCCAAGAAGGTCTCCGCTCGAAGGAGCAGTACTTC.

The chain couples TRBV12-1 to TRBJ2-3; no check of the table's D call, TRBD2, against the DNA was made. TRBV12-1 is labeled a pseudogene. The CDR3 consists of 17 residues. The CDR3 DNA reads TGTGCCAGCAGCTCCCGACTAGCGGGTACTAGCACAGATACGCAGTATTTT. As protein: CASSSRLAGTSTDTQYF.

The count of this clone is one. The chain uses TRBV7-2 and TRBJ2-2; 7 bases are shared with TRBD2. The ends lost 1 base at V and 6 bases at J; junction bases unmatched: 8. CDR1 is SGHTA and CDR2 is FQGNSA in the germline V gene. There are 16 residues in the CDR3. The CDR3: CASSLGFQREAGELFF. The DNA for the CDR3 is TGTGCCAGCAGCTTAGGGTTCCAGCGGGAAGCCGGGGAGCTGTTTTTT.

This clone occurred once. This CDR3 is CASSLSPSRGYTF. CDR3 DNA sequence: TGTGCCAGCAGTTTATCGCCCTCCCGTGGCTACACCTTC. The V call is TRBV27, the J call TRBJ1-2; D is unclear. Germline lookup yields CDR1 MNHEY and CDR2 SMNVEV (reference sequence). V was cut by 0 bases and J by 7 bases, with 9 bases left in between. The CDR3 has 13 residues.

The chain links TRBV6-5 to TRBJ2-7; 7 bases line up with TRBD1. CDR1 is MNHEY, CDR2 SVGAGI, per germline. V lost 7 bases and J lost 5; bases outside the gene matches: 14. The CDR3 runs 15 residues. The CDR3 nucleotides are TGTGCCAGCACCAGATCTAGGGACAGTGCCAACGAGCAGTACTTC. It translates to CASTRSRDSANEQYF.